The sequence of this TCR beta chain was determined in a study of spatial heterogeneity in lung cancer. A single record per CDR3 protein comes from TCRdb applying MiXCR to the 5' RACE reads. The table includes about 13,000 distinct CDR3 sequences, around 6.1% detected once. The CDR3 consists of 13 residues. Per the germline V gene, CDR1 is DFQATT and CDR2 is SNEGSKA (reference sequence). V shed 3 bases and J 4 bases; nucleotides not matched to a gene: 2. Study-wide results and caveats: Counts of expanded intratumoral alpha and beta TCRs tracked tumor mutation counts.

This clonotype has ten or more counts. Antigen specificity is unknown. Time point in this sample: sample taken at primary tumor resection. Sequencing was performed on lung tumor tissue, taken at surgery. This rearrangement joins TRBV20-1 to TRBJ2-5; 10 positions match TRBD2. This clonotype was sampled from a female donor with early-stage non-small cell lung cancer. The CDR3 bases are TGCAGTGCTAGTCTAGCGGGAGTAGAGACCCAGTACTTC. Amino acids: CSASLAGVETQYF.